This TCR beta chain was identified in a study of T cell changes during pregnancy in multiple sclerosis. Germline CDR1 LNHDA, CDR2 SQIVND (reference sequence). Deletions cut 3 bases from V and 0 bases from J, with 12 bases between. CDR3 length: 15 amino acids. Here immunoSEQ multiplex PCR was the method, and the copy in TCRdb shows in-frame clones only, minus some. This table has roughly 120,000 clones, approximately 93% appearing once. This TCR came from a female donor with multiple sclerosis, enrolled in a pregnancy study. The material sequenced was peripheral blood, taken before pregnancy. This chain links TRBV19 with TRBJ2-7; D is possibly TRBD2 (5 bases). CDR3 residues: CASSILPGSSYEQYF. The CDR3 nucleotides are TGTGCCAGTAGTATCTTGCCTGGGAGCTCCTACGAGCAGTACTTC.